The clone carrying this TCR beta chain was detected ten times or more. Germline and junction disagree at one end, which may indicate a read error. The cDNA was produced through 5'RACE with 10-nucleotide random UMIs. From 15-18 subjects, over 170 million TCR-beta sequences were obtained in each sequencing run. Each CDR3 protein gets one entry after TCRdb re-called the 5' RACE reads with MiXCR. The sample contains roughly 41,000 distinct CDR3 sequences, roughly 10% of which appear only once. Time point of the sample: technical triplicate 1. This specimen belongs to a study of neurological immune-mediated disorders. The CDR3 length is 17 residues. The V gene's germline CDR1 is SGHDT and CDR2 YYEEEE.

The sequence derives from a man in his 60s with HTLV-1-associated myelopathy (HAM/TSP). The sequenced sample was PBMCs. The rearrangement links TRBV5-6 to TRBJ2-7; D ambiguous. The CDR3: CASSLKISLITEKTQTF. CDR3 nucleotides: TGTGCCAGCAGCTTAAAAATATCACTGATCACGGAGAAGACTCAGACCTTC.